This entry lists 25 T cell receptor beta chains sequenced from one sample in a study of blood T cell repertoires in COVID-19 (dated by TCRdb to the early 2020s). Receptor libraries were prepared by the immunoSEQ multiplex PCR assay. TCRdb carries this immuneACCESS record with in-frame sequences only. Its versions omit some clonotypes, under half of them owing to an unresolved V gene in the studies checked, with the rest unexplained. This sample has tens of thousands of clones in its table, and roughly nine tenths of those were observed once. Together, the top ten hold about 15% of the sample. The source material was peripheral blood. These receptors were obtained from a male donor with acute or convalescent COVID-19.

The chain carries TRBV19 and TRBJ1-2; D gene ambiguous. Germline lookup yields CDR1 LNHDA and CDR2 SQIVND (reference sequence). The CDR3 has 14 residues. V lost 5 bases, J lost 2 bases, and 12 bases lay in between. CDR3 sequence reads: CASSLSGGNYGYTF. Here the CDR3 DNA reads TGTGCCAGTAGTCTAAGCGGCGGGAACTATGGCTACACCTTC. Together with reference TRBV19 and TRBJ1-2, the CDR3 gives the full variable domain: DGGITQSPKYLFRKEGQNVTLSCEQNLNHDAMYWYRQDPGQGLRLIYYSQIVNDFQKGDIAEGYSVSREKKESFPLTVTSAQKNPTAFYLCASSLSGGNYGYTFGSGTRLTVV.

This chain uses TRBV18 with TRBJ1-3; D not resolved. Germline V lookup: CDR1 KGHSH, CDR2 LQKENI. This CDR3 is 18 amino acids long. V was pared by 0 bases and J by 0 bases, with 15 bases between. CDR3 sequence: CASSPPGAGGSSGNTIYF. The CDR3 DNA reads as TGTGCCAGCTCACCACCCGGAGCTGGCGGAAGCTCTGGAAACACCATATATTTT. Full variable domain (remainder filled in from reference TRBV18 and TRBJ1-3): NAGVMQNPRHLVRRRGQEARLRCSPMKGHSHVYWYRQLPEEGLKFMVYLQKENIIDESGMPKERFSAEFPKEGPSILRIQQVVRGDSAAYFCASSPPGAGGSSGNTIYFGEGSWLTVV.

The chain carries TRBV24-1 and TRBJ2-1; tentatively, D is TRBD2 (6 bases). Trimming shortened V by 4 bases and J by 10 bases, and 16 bases separated the two germline ends. This CDR3 spans 14 amino acids. The germline V gene encodes CDR1 KGHDR and CDR2 SFDVKD. CDR3: CATSDSGREREQFF. The DNA for the CDR3 is TGTGCCACCAGTGACTCTGGACGGGAGAGGGAGCAGTTCTTC.

V gene TRBV2 combines with J gene TRBJ2-7; 8 nucleotides line up with TRBD1. This CDR3 region has 14 residues. CDR1 and CDR2 (germline): SNHLY, FYNNEI. V trimming: 6 bases; J trimming: 3 bases; junction bases outside the gene matches: 7. This CDR3 reads CASRPGQAFYEQYF. Here the CDR3 DNA reads TGTGCCAGCAGACCGGGACAGGCCTTCTACGAGCAGTACTTC.

This chain connects TRBV5-1 to TRBJ2-7, with 8 bases lining up with TRBD1. J was trimmed by 0 bases and V by 3 bases; bases with no gene match: 8. CDR3 length: 16 residues. Per germline, CDR1 SGHRS and CDR2 YFSETQ. CDR3 amino acids: CASSSKTTGVSYEQYF. The CDR3 nucleotides read TGCGCCAGCAGCTCAAAGACGACAGGGGTCTCCTACGAGCAGTACTTC.

The chain employs TRBV7-2 and TRBJ2-1, with 13 bases lining up with TRBD2. Germline V gives CDR1 SGHTA, CDR2 FQGNSA. The V and J ends lost 4 bases and 5 bases, in that order; junction bases with no gene match: 2. This CDR3 is 15 amino acids long. CDR3 sequence: CASSSTSGGDNEQFF. CDR3 nucleotide sequence: TGTGCCAGCAGCTCCACTAGCGGGGGGGACAATGAGCAGTTCTTC.

V and J are TRBV9 and TRBJ2-3, with D maybe TRBD2 (6 bases). The CDR3 sequence is 15 residues long. Germline V gives CDR1 SGDLS, CDR2 YYNGEE. The germline V and J ends were trimmed by 2 bases and 1 base, with 11 bases remaining between them. The CDR3 sequence: CASSVGLLGTDTQYF. CDR3 coding DNA: TGTGCCAGCAGCGTTGGACTACTTGGCACAGATACGCAGTATTTT.

This chain joins TRBV2 and TRBJ1-1; D perhaps matches TRBD1 (5 bases). From germline, CDR1 is SNHLY and CDR2 FYNNEI. The CDR3 loop spans 13 amino acids. Trimming took off 1 base at V and 11 bases at J, with 14 bases between the two ends. Written as DNA, the CDR3 is TGTGCCAGCAGTGAAGTAGCAGGGTTGGTGGCTTTCTTT. It specifies CASSEVAGLVAFF.

V is TRBV28 and J is TRBJ2-7; TRBD1 matches at 10 bases. The V and J ends lost 4 bases and 5 bases, in that order; junction bases with no gene match: 8. This CDR3 has 15 residues. In germline, CDR1 is MDHEN, CDR2 SYDVKM. The CDR3 spells CASSSPGTGADEQYF. CDR3 nucleotides: TGTGCCAGCAGTTCCCCCGGGACAGGGGCTGACGAGCAGTACTTC. Filled out from reference TRBV28 and TRBJ2-7, the complete variable domain reads DVKVTQSSRYLVKRTGEKVFLECVQDMDHENMFWYRQDPGLGLRLIYFSYDVKMKEKGDIPEGYSVSREKKERFSLILESASTNQTSMYLCASSSPGTGADEQYFGPGTRLTVT.

The chain employs TRBV21-1 and TRBJ2-6; TRBD2 is the table's D call and was not checked against the DNA. TRBV21-1 is an annotated pseudogene. This CDR3 contains 16 residues. The CDR3 is CASSTRGGQRANVLTF. DNA of the CDR3: TGTGCCAGCAGCACGAGGGGGGGTCAGAGGGCCAACGTCCTGACTTTC.

The genes are TRBV30 and TRBJ1-5; D perhaps matches TRBD1 (6 bases). This CDR3 has 12 residues. Germline CDR1 GTSNPN, CDR2 SVGIG (reference sequence). V was trimmed by 1 base and J by 10 bases, leaving 11 bases between them. Written as DNA, the CDR3 is TGTGCCTGGAGTGGGGCGACAGGTCCCCAGCATTTT. This gives the protein CAWSGATGPQHF.

The chain is built from TRBV19 and TRBJ2-7, with 7 bases matching TRBD1. Unmatched junction bases numbered 15, after V lost 4 bases and J lost 3 bases. CDR3 length equals 17 residues. Germline assignment: CDR1 LNHDA and CDR2 SQIVND (reference sequence). CDR3 sequence (DNA): TGTGCCAGTAGTAAGACCACAGGGGTCGGCTCCGTCTACGAGCAGTACTTC. It yields the protein CASSKTTGVGSVYEQYF.

This chain uses TRBV6-5 with TRBJ2-1; 16 bases match TRBD2. The CDR3 is 14 amino acids. The germline V gene has CDR1 MNHEY and CDR2 SVGAGI. J lost 7 bases, V lost 10 bases, and 4 bases had no gene match. CDR3 sequence: CATEGLAGGNEQFF. CDR3 nucleotide sequence: TGTGCCACCGAGGGACTAGCGGGGGGGAATGAGCAGTTCTTC.

The chain uses TRBV6-5 and TRBJ2-3; 9 bases are shared with TRBD1. The CDR3 has 12 amino acids. V lost 10 bases to trimming and J lost 4 bases; unmatched junction nucleotides: 3. CDR1 is MNHEY, CDR2 SVGAGI, per germline. The CDR3 loop is CATNRGPDTQYF. In nucleotides, the CDR3 is TGTGCCACCAACAGGGGGCCAGATACGCAGTATTTT.

This clone was observed a few times. This chain links TRBV5-4 with TRBJ1-2; the D is unclear. This CDR3 contains 15 residues. V dropped 1 base and J dropped 0 bases, with 10 bases sitting between them. Germline CDR1 SGHNT, CDR2 YYREEE (reference sequence). For the CDR3, the DNA is TGTGCCAGCAGCTTGAATCGGGGTTCTAACTATGGCTACACCTTC. This encodes CASSLNRGSNYGYTF.

The chain recombines TRBV3-1 (or the pseudogene TRBV3-2) with TRBJ2-5; 14 positions agree with TRBD2. Germline V gene data show CDR1 as LGHDT and CDR2 as YNNKEL (reference sequence). V lost 4 bases and J lost 2; bases outside the gene matches: 3. This CDR3 contains 16 residues. The DNA of the CDR3 is TGTGCCAGCAGCCCCCGGACTAGCGGGGGGCAAGAGACCCAGTACTTC. Translated, it gives CASSPRTSGGQETQYF.

J is TRBJ2-1 and V is TRBV7-9, with D unclear. The CDR3 loop spans 16 amino acids. The germline V gene has CDR1 SEHNR and CDR2 FQNEAQ (reference sequence). Between the trimmed V and J ends, which lost 5 bases and 0 bases, there was a span of 14 bases. CDR3 protein: CASSTVGTSSYNEQFF. CDR3 DNA: TGTGCCAGCAGCACAGTCGGAACGAGCTCCTACAATGAGCAGTTCTTC.

The chain joins TRBV5-1 to TRBJ1-4, with D possibly being TRBD1 (6 bases). The CDR3 is 15 residues long. V was shortened by 4 bases and J by 6 bases, with 16 bases between the two germline ends. Looked up from germline, CDR1 is SGHRS and CDR2 is YFSETQ. CDR3 sequence (DNA): TGCGCCAGCAGCCGATCGAGAGGGGGGGATGAAAAACTGTTTTTT. Translated: CASSRSRGGDEKLFF.

V and J are TRBV6-5 and TRBJ2-5; weak D call: TRBD2 (5 bases). With 7 bases removed from V and 5 bases from J, the gap between germline ends came to 14 bases. Germline V gives CDR1 MNHEY, CDR2 SVGAGI. This CDR3 has 13 residues. The CDR3 spells CASTEVAGETQYF. The CDR3 nucleotides read TGTGCCAGCACCGAAGTTGCGGGCGAGACCCAGTACTTC.

The sample holds one count of this clone. The CDR3 region has the DNA TGTGCCAGCAGCCGCCGGGACAGGGGTAATTCACCCCTCCACTTT. Its protein is CASSRRDRGNSPLHF. The rearrangement uses TRBV5-4 and TRBJ1-6, with 10 positions matching TRBD1. The CDR3 totals 15 residues. Germline V lookup: CDR1 SGHNT, CDR2 YYREEE (reference sequence). J gave up 6 bases and V 4 bases, and 4 bases lay outside the gene matches.

The CDR3 loop reads CASSLDLIQNEKLFF. The CDR3 region has the DNA TGTGCCAGCAGCTTAGATCTGATACAAAATGAAAAACTGTTTTTT. This chain links TRBV11-2 with TRBJ1-4; D remains unclear. Germline V gene lookup returns CDR1 SGHAT and CDR2 FQNNGV. The germline V and J ends were trimmed by 0 bases and 5 bases, with 10 bases remaining between them. The CDR3 is 15 amino acids.

The J gene is TRBJ1-1, the V gene TRBV5-1; D unclear. V dropped 4 bases and J dropped 4 bases, with 17 bases sitting between them. CDR1 SGHRS and CDR2 YFSETQ come from the germline V gene. The CDR3 contains 15 residues. CDR3 residues: CASSPDAGLGTEAFF. The CDR3, as DNA: TGCGCCAGCAGCCCCGACGCGGGGTTGGGCACTGAAGCTTTCTTT.

The V gene is TRBV28, the J gene TRBJ2-7; 7 bases map to TRBD1. The CDR3 loop spans 14 amino acids. The J segment lost 2 bases and the V segment lost 5 bases, leaving 6 bases of the junction unmatched. CDR1 MDHEN and CDR2 SYDVKM come from the germline V gene. CDR3: CASSPLGTAYEQYF. CDR3 nucleotide sequence: TGTGCCAGCAGTCCTCTTGGGACAGCCTACGAGCAGTACTTC.

This clone has a handful of counts. This chain joins TRBV5-1 and TRBJ1-4; perhaps TRBD1 as D (5 bases). Trimming took off 0 bases at V and 6 bases at J, with 12 bases between the two ends. The CDR3 runs to 15 residues. Germline V gene sequence: CDR1 SGHRS, CDR2 YFSETQ. This CDR3 is CASSLARGDHEKLFF. DNA of the CDR3: TGCGCCAGCAGCTTGGCAAGGGGCGATCATGAAAAACTGTTTTTT.

The chain links TRBV11-2 to TRBJ1-1; D unclear. V was pared by 1 base and J by 1 base, with 4 bases between. Germline V lookup: CDR1 SGHAT, CDR2 FQNNGV. This CDR3 spans 13 amino acids. The CDR3 sequence is CASSLARNTEAFF. The DNA of the CDR3 is TGTGCCAGCAGCTTAGCCAGGAACACTGAAGCTTTCTTT.